This T cell receptor (beta chain) is drawn from a study of cytomegalovirus exposure and HLA in healthy donors. Primers: 60 Vbeta forward and 13 Jbeta reverse. Sequencing used immunoSEQ multiplex PCR; TCRdb keeps in-frame clones, though not all of them. This sample yields over 75,000 clones, of which roughly 73% are seen a single time; under 8% belongs to the top ten. On this clone itself: One end of the junction varies from germline; a read error may be responsible.

The sequenced sample consisted of PBMCs. The source of this sequence is a man aged 50 or older in good health and CMV-seropositive.

The CDR3 protein is CASSLTGTSSHEQFF. The CDR3 bases are TGTGCCAGCAGCCTAACCGGGACTAGCTCGCATGAGCAGTTCTTC. The chain uses TRBV7-3 and TRBJ2-1, with 9 bases matching TRBD2. The CDR3 covers 15 residues. The germline CDR1 and CDR2 sequences are SGHTA and FQGTGA.